The sequence of this T cell receptor beta chain was determined in a study of T cells in Graves' hyperthyroidism and ophthalmopathy. The study's findings and limits: Blood samples included most of the expanded thyroid clonotypes exceeding 0.001.

Patients were excluded for uncontrolled infection, other autoimmune disease, pregnancy or lactation. For the diagnoses, clinical symptoms, serum thyroxine and TRAb, thyroid ultrasound and orbital computed tomography were used. This clonotype has a handful of counts. Antigen: not known. The source material, RNA transcripts, was used to amplify TCR beta CDR3 regions. The HTBI primer set drove a first-round RT-PCR of the TCR CDR3. TCRdb re-called the multiplex PCR reads with MiXCR, one entry per CDR3 protein. The sample lists 600,000 to 700,000 distinct CDR3 sequences, roughly 46% occurring once. Trimming removed 3 bases from V and 7 bases from J, with 3 bases in between. The CDR3 length is 10 residues. Germline-derived CDR1 and CDR2 are SQVTM and ANQGSEA.

This chain joins TRBV29-1 and TRBJ2-2; no clear D. The receptor's source is an adult man with Graves' disease, either hyperthyroidism or ophthalmopathy (not recorded which). Input material: peripheral blood or thyroid tissue (not recorded which). The CDR3 bases are TGCAGCGTTGACAGCGGGGAGCTGTTTTTT. Translating gives CSVDSGELFF.